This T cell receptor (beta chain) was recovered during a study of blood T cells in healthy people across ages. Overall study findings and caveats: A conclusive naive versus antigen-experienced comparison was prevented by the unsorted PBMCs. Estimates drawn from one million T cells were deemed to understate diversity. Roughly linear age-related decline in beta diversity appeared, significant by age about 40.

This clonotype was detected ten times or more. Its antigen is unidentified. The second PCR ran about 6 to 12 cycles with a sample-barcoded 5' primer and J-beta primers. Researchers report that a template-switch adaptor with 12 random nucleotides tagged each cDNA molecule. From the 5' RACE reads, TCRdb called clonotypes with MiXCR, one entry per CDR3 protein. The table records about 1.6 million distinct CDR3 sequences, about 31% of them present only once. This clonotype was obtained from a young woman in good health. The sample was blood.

The CDR3 is CSVGQGSIYEQYF. In nucleotides, the CDR3 is TGCAGCGTCGGACAGGGGTCCATCTACGAGCAGTACTTC. J is TRBJ2-7 and V is TRBV29-1; TRBD1 aligns across 9 bases. The V gene end was trimmed by 6 bases and the J gene end by 3 bases; junction bases not matched to a gene: 6. The germline V gene has CDR1 SQVTM and CDR2 ANQGSEA. This CDR3 is built from 13 residues.